One sample yielded the 9 T cell receptor beta chains listed below, sequenced in a study of regulatory T cells in long-lasting Graves disease. The time point was: newly diagnosed GD, antithyroid drugs for less than 3 months. Making the TCR library involved RNA that had been extracted from PBMCs. To make TCR beta libraries, researchers used iRepertoire HTBI primers and Arm-PCR of CDR3 regions. TCRdb redid the calling of the multiplex PCR reads with MiXCR, one entry per CDR3 protein. The sample has about 350,000 distinct CDR3 sequences; approximately 15% are singletons. These same data were also listed under a study on T cells in Graves' hyperthyroidism and ophthalmopathy.

The sequences come from peripheral blood mononuclear cells (PBMCs), collected at new diagnosis, from a patient treated with antithyroid drugs. These receptors originate from a man aged 35 to 55 with Graves disease.

This clonotype has only a few counts. The chain has TRBV10-3 and TRBJ2-1; tentative D call: TRBD2 (5 bases). CDR3 length equals 13 residues. The germline V and J ends were trimmed by 7 bases and 4 bases, with 11 bases remaining between them. The germline V gene encodes CDR1 ENHRY and CDR2 SYGVKD. The CDR3 loop is CAITGYQYNEQFF. DNA for the CDR3: TGTGCCATCACGGGGTACCAATACAATGAGCAGTTCTTC.

In this sample, this clonotype turned up many times. The chain has TRBV20-1 and TRBJ2-7; TRBD2 aligns across 8 bases. CDR1 and CDR2 from the germline V gene are DFQATT and SNEGSKA (reference sequence). The CDR3 length is 12 residues. Losses at the gene ends were 3 bases for V and 2 bases for J; bases not matched to a gene: 0. CDR3 nucleotide sequence: TGCAGTGCTAGTAGCGGGGCCTACGAGCAGTACTTC. Encoded protein: CSASSGAYEQYF.

This clonotype was seen repeatedly, ten times or more. The chain links TRBV12-3 or TRBV12-4 to TRBJ1-5, with D unclear. V gave up 4 bases and J gave up 0 bases, with 7 bases separating them. The CDR3 runs to 14 residues. CDR3 residues: CASSSTDSNQPQHF. Written as DNA, the CDR3 is TGTGCCAGCAGTTCGACTGATAGCAATCAGCCCCAGCATTTT.

In its sample, this clonotype was seen many times. The chain carries TRBV7-3 and TRBJ1-5, with D tentatively TRBD1 (5 bases). The length of the CDR3 is 13 residues. CDR1 and CDR2 from the germline V gene are SGHTA and FQGTGA. Trimming pared 4 bases from V and 7 bases from J, leaving 11 bases between. In DNA form, the CDR3 reads TGTGCCAGCAGCTCAAATCAGGGACAGCCCCAGCATTTT. Its protein is CASSSNQGQPQHF.

In its sample, this clonotype was seen a few times. This rearrangement joins TRBV10-3 to TRBJ2-2; 10 bases are a match to TRBD1. The CDR3 contains 17 residues. V lost 8 bases, J lost 2 bases, and 11 bases stayed unmatched. Germline CDR1 and CDR2: ENHRY and SYGVKD. The CDR3 DNA is TGTGCCATCGGACTCTCCGGGACAGGGGCTAACACCGGGGAGCTGTTTTTT. Encoded protein: CAIGLSGTGANTGELFF.

This chain joins TRBV28 and TRBJ2-4; TRBD2 is a possible D gene (7 bases). The CDR3 is 14 amino acids. CDR1 MDHEN and CDR2 SYDVKM come from the germline V gene. The ends were cut back, 4 bases at V and 7 bases at J, with 14 bases in the middle. Here the CDR3 reads CASSWGGAGNIQYF. CDR3 DNA sequence: TGTGCCAGCAGTTGGGGGGGGGCAGGGAACATTCAGTACTTC. The full variable domain, rest sourced from reference TRBV28 and TRBJ2-4, is DVKVTQSSRYLVKRTGEKVFLECVQDMDHENMFWYRQDPGLGLRLIYFSYDVKMKEKGDIPEGYSVSREKKERFSLILESASTNQTSMYLCASSWGGAGNIQYFGAGTRLSVL.

This clonotype was picked up many times. J is TRBJ1-1 and V is TRBV7-9; 11 bases are a match to TRBD1. There are 13 residues in the CDR3. The V segment lost 5 bases and the J segment 8 bases; nucleotides outside the gene matches: 4. Germline CDR1 SEHNR, CDR2 FQNEAQ (reference sequence). CDR3 in amino acids: CASSNGQGAEAFF. The DNA for the CDR3 is TGTGCCAGCAGCAATGGACAGGGGGCGGAAGCTTTCTTT.

This clonotype was counted a few times. This chain connects TRBV5-1 to TRBJ1-4, with no clear D. Trimming shortened V by 0 bases and J by 3 bases, and 15 bases separated the two germline ends. Germline CDR1 reads SGHRS; CDR2 reads YFSETQ. This CDR3 comprises 17 residues. The CDR3 nucleotides read TGCGCCAGCAGCTTGGCCGGAGGATACGGAGCTAATGAAAAACTGTTTTTT. Encoded protein: CASSLAGGYGANEKLFF.

This clonotype has only a few counts. The chain combines TRBV20-1 with TRBJ2-7; maybe TRBD1 (5 bases). Germline-derived CDR1 and CDR2 are DFQATT and SNEGSKA (reference sequence). The ends were cut back, 0 bases at V and 6 bases at J, with 15 bases in the middle. CDR3 length: 14 residues. The CDR3 spells CSARDWGEGFEQYF. The CDR3 DNA sequence: TGCAGTGCTAGAGATTGGGGCGAAGGGTTCGAGCAGTACTTC.